Described below is a single TCR beta chain sequence and its context. These data belong to a study of patients and donors after allogeneic stem cell transplantation. TCRdb analysed the RT-PCR reads with MiXCR anew, one entry per CDR3 protein. Counted here are approximately 200,000 distinct CDR3 sequences, 38% occurring once; the ten biggest clones make up roughly 11%. Germline CDR1 is SGHRS and CDR2 is YFSETQ. This CDR3 spans 14 amino acids. V was clipped by 4 bases and J by 6 bases, with 13 bases between them. The chain couples TRBV5-1 to TRBJ2-2; no clear D gene. This receptor was taken from a human donor who was either an allogeneic HSCT recipient or a stem cell or donor lymphocyte infusion donor (not recorded which). It is not recorded whose cells these are; they may come from a transplant donor. The sequenced sample was blood, either unsorted or a sorted T cell fraction (not recorded which). CDR3 amino acids: CASSPDQSAGELFF. The CDR3 DNA reads as TGCGCCAGCAGCCCTGATCAATCCGCCGGGGAGCTGTTTTTT.